Listed here is a single T cell receptor beta chain. Its antigen is not known. The sample belongs to a study of identical twins. General study points: Cord blood beta clonotypes that were abundant carried fewer insertions, and memory repertoires showed no such trend.

Germline loops: CDR1 SGHRS, CDR2 YFSETQ. CDR3 length equals 15 residues. Trimming removed 2 bases from V and 2 bases from J, with 13 bases in between. TCRdb ran MiXCR on the 5' RACE reads and lists one entry per CDR3 protein. The sample has roughly 720,000 distinct CDR3 sequences, around a sixth seen once. Another study also made use of these data, one on T cells expressing NK-cell markers. That report adds: Sequencing covered eight donors, seven HCMV-seropositive and one seronegative.

V is TRBV5-1 and J is TRBJ1-1; possibly TRBD1 for D (5 bases). The clonotype originates from a young woman in good health. Sequencing used PBMCs. The CDR3 DNA reads as TGCGCCAGCAGCTTAATGGGGGTCCCTAACACTGAAGCTTTCTTT. This gives the protein CASSLMGVPNTEAFF.